The clone carrying this T cell receptor (beta chain) was detected once. What it binds is not known. This record belongs to a study of neoadjuvant nivolumab and ipilimumab in lung cancer. General study points: From pretherapy to surgery, tumor richness and clonality rose with dual therapy. TCR receptors were sequenced in few samples.

The CDR3 has 12 amino acids. Trimming shortened V by 2 bases and J by 4 bases, and 6 bases separated the two germline ends. Germline V gene data show CDR1 as LNHDA and CDR2 as SQIVND (reference sequence). Sequencing used immunoSEQ multiplex PCR; TCRdb keeps in-frame clones, though not all of them. The sample has about 26,000 clones; roughly 80% are singletons. This chain joins TRBV19 and TRBJ2-7; D is ambiguous. The sequencing used tumor tissue, collected after neoadjuvant nivolumab, alone or with ipilimumab, at or shortly before surgery. The sequence was collected from an adult with non-small cell lung cancer. The CDR3 sequence: CASSIWGYEQYF. As DNA, the CDR3 is TGTGCCAGTAGTATATGGGGTTACGAGCAGTACTTC.